This record concerns one T cell receptor beta chain sequence. Clones were sequenced by immunoSEQ multiplex PCR, and TCRdb holds only the in-frame ones, with some missing. The sample holds tens of thousands of clones, more than 75% seen once. The CDR3 covers 16 residues. Trimming at V came to 2 bases and at J to 1 base, leaving 3 bases not matched to a gene. Germline V gives CDR1 MGHDK, CDR2 SYGVNS. The source of the sample is a study of OX40 agonist ivuxolimab in advanced cancers. Background on the study: Mean age around 60 years, range 23 to 79; about 85% male.

A history of autoimmune disease or systemic immunosuppression excluded patients. The genes are TRBV25-1 and TRBJ2-3; 10 bases align to TRBD1. This sequence originates from an adult with an advanced solid tumor such as melanoma, head and neck, liver or kidney cancer. The sample consisted of CD4+ or CD8+ T cells sorted from blood, taken in a trial of the OX40 agonist ivuxolimab. CDR3 DNA sequence: TGTGCCAGCAGTGAACTGGACAGGGGGGGCACAGATACGCAGTATTTT. Protein: CASSELDRGGTDTQYF. Using reference TRBV25-1 and TRBJ2-3 for the parts outside the CDR3, the full variable domain is EADIYQTPRYLVIGTGKKITLECSQTMGHDKMYWYQQDPGMELHLIHYSYGVNSTEKGDLSSESTVSRIRTEHFPLTLESARPSHTSQYLCASSELDRGGTDTQYFGPGTRLTVL.